In its sample, the clone carrying this TCR beta chain was seen a few times. No antigen is known for it. One entry per CDR3 protein results from TCRdb running MiXCR on the reads. The data contain under 600,000 distinct CDR3 sequences, approximately 15% of them seen just once; the ten biggest clones take up 24%. This CDR3 has 15 amino acids. Germline CDR1 SGHKS, CDR2 YYEKEE (reference sequence). V was trimmed by 0 bases and J by 4 bases, leaving 13 bases between them. The data derive from a study of T cell repertoires in cytomegalovirus infection. Study-wide context: Public TCR beta signatures marked donors with CMV infection and the matching HLA.

Study outcomes and limitations: Based on cumulative public TCR beta family frequency, carriers of CMV plus the relevant HLA were identified. CMV-specific TCR beta clonotypes restricted by HLA-C dominated the ex vivo response.

The sequence was collected from a human donor in good health (CMV status not recorded). Some clones in this sample may be carry-over from other donors' samples. The chain uses TRBV5-5 and TRBJ1-1; weak D call: TRBD1 (6 bases). The sequenced sample was CD8+ T cells from PBMCs. The CDR3, as DNA: TGTGCCAGCAGCTTGGGCAGGGGAGGTGCCACTGAAGCTTTCTTT. This codes for CASSLGRGGATEAFF.